The following is a T cell receptor beta chain sequence with its context. This CDR3 spans 13 amino acids. CDR1 is SGHRS and CDR2 is YFSETQ in the germline V gene. Trimming took 4 bases from V and 6 from J; bases not matched to a gene: 6. The sample comes from a study of blood T cell repertoires in COVID-19. Study context: Sources were T cells, B-cell-depleted T cells, or PBMCs; the material itself was cDNA or gDNA.

Seattle cases were enrolled at active infection and followed longitudinally. Sequenced by immunoSEQ multiplex PCR; TCRdb stores in-frame clones only, minus some. Of 250,000 to 350,000 clones listed, 75% to 90% are singletons. Sample: peripheral blood. J is TRBJ1-1 and V is TRBV5-1, with TRBD1 matching over 7 bases. The sequence was obtained from a woman in her seventies with COVID-19, enrolled during active disease. The DNA of the CDR3 is TGCGCCAGCAGCCCGTGGACAGGACCTGAAGCTTTCTTT. Translating it yields CASSPWTGPEAFF.